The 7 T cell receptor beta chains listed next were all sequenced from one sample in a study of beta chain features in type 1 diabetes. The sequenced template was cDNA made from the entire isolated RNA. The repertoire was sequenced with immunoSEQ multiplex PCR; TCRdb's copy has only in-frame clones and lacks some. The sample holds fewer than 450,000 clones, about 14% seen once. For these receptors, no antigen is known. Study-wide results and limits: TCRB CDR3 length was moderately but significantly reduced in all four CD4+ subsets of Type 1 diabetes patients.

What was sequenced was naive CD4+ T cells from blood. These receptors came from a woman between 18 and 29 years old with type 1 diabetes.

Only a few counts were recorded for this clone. The CDR3 is CASSPGTGPNEQFF. The CDR3 DNA follows: TGTGCCAGCAGTCCGGGGACAGGGCCCAATGAGCAGTTCTTC. The chain joins TRBV28 to TRBJ2-1, with 9 nucleotides matching TRBD1. The CDR3 is 14 residues long. Losses at the gene ends were 5 bases for V and 6 bases for J; bases not matched to a gene: 5. CDR1 is MDHEN and CDR2 is SYDVKM in the germline V gene. The full variable domain, completed using reference TRBV28 and TRBJ2-1, is DVKVTQSSRYLVKRTGEKVFLECVQDMDHENMFWYRQDPGLGLRLIYFSYDVKMKEKGDIPEGYSVSREKKERFSLILESASTNQTSMYLCASSPGTGPNEQFFGPGTRLTVL.

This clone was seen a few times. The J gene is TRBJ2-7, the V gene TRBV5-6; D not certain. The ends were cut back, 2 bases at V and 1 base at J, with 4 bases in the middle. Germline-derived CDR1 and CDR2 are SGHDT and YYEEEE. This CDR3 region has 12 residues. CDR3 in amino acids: CASSFGSYEQYV. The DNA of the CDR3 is TGTGCCAGCAGCTTCGGGTCCTACGAGCAGTACGTC.

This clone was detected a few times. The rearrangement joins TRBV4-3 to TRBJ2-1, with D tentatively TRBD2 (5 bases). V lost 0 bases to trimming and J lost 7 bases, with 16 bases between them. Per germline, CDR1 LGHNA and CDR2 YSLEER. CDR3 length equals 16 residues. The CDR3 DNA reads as TGCGCCAGCAGCCAAGATTGGAGGCCCGCTTGGAATGAGCAGTTCTTC. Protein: CASSQDWRPAWNEQFF.

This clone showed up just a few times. CDR3 DNA sequence: TGTGCCAGCAACCAGCGGTCCTACAATGAGCAGTTCTTC. Its translation is CASNQRSYNEQFF. This chain connects TRBV2 to TRBJ2-1; D possibly corresponds to TRBD2 (5 bases). The germline gives CDR1 SNHLY, CDR2 FYNNEI. V shed 7 bases and J shed 1 base, with 8 bases lying between them. This CDR3 comprises 13 residues. Drawing the rest from reference TRBV2 and TRBJ2-1, the complete variable domain is EPEVTQTPSHQVTQMGQEVILRCVPISNHLYFYWYRQILGQKVEFLVSFYNNEISEKSEIFDDQFSVERPDGSNFTLKIRSTKLEDSAMYFCASNQRSYNEQFFGPGTRLTVL.

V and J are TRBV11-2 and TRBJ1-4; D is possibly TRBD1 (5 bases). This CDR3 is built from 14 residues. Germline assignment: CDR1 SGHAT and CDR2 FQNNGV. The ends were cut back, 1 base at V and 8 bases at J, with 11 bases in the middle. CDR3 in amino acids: CASSLGGAGEKLFF. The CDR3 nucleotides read TGTGCCAGCAGCTTAGGCGGGGCAGGAGAAAAACTGTTTTTT.

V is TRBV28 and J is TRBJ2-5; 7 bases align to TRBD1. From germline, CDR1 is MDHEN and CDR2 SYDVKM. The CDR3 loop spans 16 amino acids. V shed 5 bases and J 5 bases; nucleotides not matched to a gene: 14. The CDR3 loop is CASSLFGRQGSETQYF. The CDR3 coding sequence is TGTGCCAGCAGTCTATTCGGCCGACAGGGATCGGAGACCCAGTACTTC.

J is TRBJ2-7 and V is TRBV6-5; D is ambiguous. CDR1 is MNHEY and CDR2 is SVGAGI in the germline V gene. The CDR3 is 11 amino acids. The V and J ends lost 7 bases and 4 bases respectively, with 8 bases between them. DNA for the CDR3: TGTGCCAGCACGGTGAGGTACGAGCAGTACTTC. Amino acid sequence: CASTVRYEQYF.